Below, one TCR beta chain is given with its context. What antigen it recognizes has not been identified. Base qualities are not recorded, but no much larger clone differs from it by a single base. Participants in the prospective study were enrolled through a virtual design, were aged about 18 to 90 years, and lived in under 25 United States geographic areas. Cohort assignment in the prospective study relied on participant-reported clinical history from a screening survey and a study questionnaire. A participant counted as exposed if, within 2 weeks of entering the study, that participant had been in contact with someone who had a PCR-confirmed or clinician-diagnosed COVID-19 case. Each participant in the prospective study had whole blood, serum and a nasopharyngeal or oropharyngeal swab collected by mobile phlebotomists. Prospective study participants could optionally give additional blood draws and questionnaires over an approximately 2-month period. Blood samples from the prospective study were shipped frozen or at room temperature prior to DNA extraction.

CDR1 MDHEN and CDR2 SYDVKM were looked up in the germline V gene. The CDR3, from cysteine to phenylalanine, totals 12 residues. The DNA shown is the 36-base CDR3, in frame from base 1. V loses 11 bases of germline sequence and J loses 4 bases, and the interval between the two ends is 14 bases. The record originates from a study of blood T cell repertoires in COVID-19 (dated by TCRdb to the early 2020s). Looking at the study overall: Samples from collaborators originated in the United States, Italy and Spain and spanned both the acute and convalescent phases of COVID-19. The material from the prospective study consisted of cDNA or gDNA derived from T cells, B-cell-depleted T cells, or PBMCs. The dataset comprised deeply sampled blood TCRbeta repertoires from subjects exposed to, actively infected with, or recovered from COVID-19. The repertoires were released in a freely available public database meant as a resource for research on the immune response to SARS-CoV-2. Samples came from the ongoing ImmuneRACE study (first 160 participants) plus 1,254 subjects from 6 global collaborators. Nearly every sample came with metadata listing a de-identified subject ID, COVID-19 status, age in years and sex. Where available, HLA class I and class II types were taken from metadata supplied by the sample provider and were not determined by assay-based typing. Broader findings and caveats from the paper: Clinical and demographic metadata were provided uncurated, with the amount varying by source and participant.

TCRbeta CDR3 regions were amplified from genomic DNA by means of the immunoSEQ Assay, a bias-controlled multiplex PCR. On the authors' methods: Within the assay, amplification of reference gene primers was used to estimate how many nucleated cells each sample contained. To quantify the absolute abundance of each unique TCRbeta CDR3 rearrangement, sequence reads were collapsed and filtered. For each sample, productive Simpson clonality was calculated by taking the square root of Simpson's diversity index across productive rearrangements. Sourced from immuneACCESS, this table was stored by TCRdb with only in-frame sequences that have V and J called. A share of the clones is absent; for the studies checked, an unresolved V gene accounts for under half, and the remainder has no known explanation. V and J calls and clone size are copied from that table; D and trimming were computed from the DNA. In this sample the table shows 250,000 or so clones, around nine tenths of which occur a single time. 2.5% to 3.5% of the sample is taken by the ten largest.

The specimen sequenced was PBMCs or T cells enriched from blood (not recorded which). Recombination linked TRBV28 to TRBJ1-2, with the D gene too uncertain to name. The receptor was derived from a woman aged 35 to 49 who had been exposed to COVID-19. The base sequence is TGTGCCCCCAGTTGCGGATTCTATGGCTACACCTTC. Its amino acids are CAPSCGFYGYTF.